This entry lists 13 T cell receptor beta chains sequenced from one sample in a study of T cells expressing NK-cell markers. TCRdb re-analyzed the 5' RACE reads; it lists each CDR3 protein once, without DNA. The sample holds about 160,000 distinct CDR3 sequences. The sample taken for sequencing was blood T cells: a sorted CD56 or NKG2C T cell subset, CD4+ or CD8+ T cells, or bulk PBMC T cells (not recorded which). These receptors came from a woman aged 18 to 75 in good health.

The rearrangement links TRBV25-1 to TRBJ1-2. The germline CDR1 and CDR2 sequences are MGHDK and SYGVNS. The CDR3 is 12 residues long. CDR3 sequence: CASSPRGGGYTF.

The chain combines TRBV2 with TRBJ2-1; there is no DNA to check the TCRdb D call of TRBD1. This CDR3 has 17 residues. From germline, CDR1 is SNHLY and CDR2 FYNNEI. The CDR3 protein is CASSELGTEGGGNEQFF.

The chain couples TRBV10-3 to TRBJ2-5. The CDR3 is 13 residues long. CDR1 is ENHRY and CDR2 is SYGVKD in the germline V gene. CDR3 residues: CAIRRTWEETQYF.

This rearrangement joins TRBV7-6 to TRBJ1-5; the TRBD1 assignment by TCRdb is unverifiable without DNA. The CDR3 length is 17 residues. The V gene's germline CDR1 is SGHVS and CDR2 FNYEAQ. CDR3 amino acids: CASSPYEGGSGNQPQHF.

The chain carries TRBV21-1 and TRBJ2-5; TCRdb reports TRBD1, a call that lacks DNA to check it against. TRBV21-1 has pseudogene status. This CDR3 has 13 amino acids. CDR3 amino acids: CASSKSPPQTQYF.

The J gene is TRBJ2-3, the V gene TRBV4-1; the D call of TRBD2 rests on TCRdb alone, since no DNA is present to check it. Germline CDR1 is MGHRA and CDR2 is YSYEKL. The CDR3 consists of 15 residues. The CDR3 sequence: CASSHSGQATDTQYF.

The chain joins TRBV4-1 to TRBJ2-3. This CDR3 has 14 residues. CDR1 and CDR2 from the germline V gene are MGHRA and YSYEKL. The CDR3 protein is CASSQGLSLDTQYF.

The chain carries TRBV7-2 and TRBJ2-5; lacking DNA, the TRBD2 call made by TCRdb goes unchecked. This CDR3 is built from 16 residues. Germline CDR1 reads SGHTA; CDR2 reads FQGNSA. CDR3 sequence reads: CASSLDSSVGPETQYF.

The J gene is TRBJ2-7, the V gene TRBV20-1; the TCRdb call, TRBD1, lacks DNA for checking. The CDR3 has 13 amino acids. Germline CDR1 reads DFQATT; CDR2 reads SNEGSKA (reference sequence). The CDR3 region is CSARRTGAYEQYF.

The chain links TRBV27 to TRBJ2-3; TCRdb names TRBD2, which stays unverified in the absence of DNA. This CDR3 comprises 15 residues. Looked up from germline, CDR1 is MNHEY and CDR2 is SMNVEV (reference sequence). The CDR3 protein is CASSGRGGSTDTQYF.

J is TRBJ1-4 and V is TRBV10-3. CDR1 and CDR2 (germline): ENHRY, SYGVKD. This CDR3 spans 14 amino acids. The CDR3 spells CAISDSTVNEKLFF.

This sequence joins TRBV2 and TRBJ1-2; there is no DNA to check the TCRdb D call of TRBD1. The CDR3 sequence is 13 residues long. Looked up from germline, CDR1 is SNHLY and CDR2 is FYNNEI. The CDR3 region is CASSGDRGGGYTF.

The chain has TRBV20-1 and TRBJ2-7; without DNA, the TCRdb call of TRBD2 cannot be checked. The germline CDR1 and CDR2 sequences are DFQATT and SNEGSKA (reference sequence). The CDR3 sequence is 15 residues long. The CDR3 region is CSARDPSGWPGEQYF.